A single sample gave rise to the 10 T cell receptor beta chains below, sequenced in a study of shared clonotypes between healthy human individuals. The data were produced by immunoSEQ multiplex PCR, yet TCRdb's version contains in-frame clones alone and is incomplete. The repertoire holds approximately 1,000,000 clones, with roughly 80% as singletons. Material: memory CD4+ T cells from PBMCs. Indicated subset: CD45RA-negative fraction. All receptors come from a man aged 18 to 30 in good health. Some clones in this sample may be carry-over from other donors' samples.

The chain is built from TRBV4-1 and TRBJ2-7; D may be TRBD2 (5 bases). This CDR3 has 15 amino acids. Deletions cut 4 bases from V and 6 bases from J, with 19 bases between. Germline CDR1 and CDR2: MGHRA and YSYEKL. Here the CDR3 DNA reads TGCGCCAGCAGCCCGCCGGTCTCGCGGGCAACCGAGCAGTACTTC. The encoded protein is CASSPPVSRATEQYF.

V and J are TRBV7-8 and TRBJ1-3; possible D gene TRBD1, 6 bases. The CDR3 consists of 15 residues. The V and J ends lost 3 bases and 2 bases respectively, with 11 bases between them. Germline values: CDR1 SGHVS, CDR2 FQNEAQ. The CDR3 reads CASSFNRETGNTIYF. CDR3 DNA sequence: TGTGCCAGCAGCTTTAACAGGGAAACTGGAAACACCATATATTTT.

This clone occurred many times. Other DNA variants within this sample encode the same CDR3. V usage is TRBV9 and J usage is TRBJ2-5; weak D call: TRBD1 (6 bases). The germline V gene encodes CDR1 SGDLS and CDR2 YYNGEE. The V gene lost 0 bases and the J gene lost 1 base, with 7 bases spanning the gap. CDR3 size: 14 residues. CDR3 in amino acids: CASSVEQGQETQYF. The CDR3 nucleotides read TGTGCCAGCAGCGTAGAACAGGGCCAAGAGACCCAGTACTTC.

The chain couples TRBV5-1 to TRBJ2-1; 7 bases line up with TRBD2. The CDR3 loop spans 15 amino acids. Germline trimming cut 2 bases from V and 7 bases from J; bases unmatched to any gene: 9. CDR1 SGHRS and CDR2 YFSETQ come from the germline V gene. The CDR3 is CASSFSAGYGNEQFF. The CDR3 nucleotides read TGCGCCAGCAGCTTTTCAGCGGGATATGGGAATGAGCAGTTCTTC. The variable domain in full, with the rest retrieved from reference TRBV5-1 and TRBJ2-1, is KAGVTQTPRYLIKTRGQQVTLSCSPISGHRSVSWYQQTPGQGLQFLFEYFSETQRNKGNFPGRFSGRQFSNSRSEMNVSTLELGDSALYLCASSFSAGYGNEQFFGPGTRLTVL.

The rearrangement uses TRBV6-5 and TRBJ2-7, with TRBD1 matching 8 bases. V shed 6 bases and J 6 bases; nucleotides not matched to a gene: 4. CDR3 length equals 12 residues. Germline loops: CDR1 MNHEY, CDR2 SVGAGI. The CDR3 sequence is CASSSDRVEQYF. In nucleotides, the CDR3 is TGTGCCAGCAGCTCGGACAGGGTCGAGCAGTACTTC.

This clone showed up just once. The genes are TRBV14 and TRBJ1-2, with D perhaps matching TRBD1 (6 bases). The CDR3 is 15 amino acids. V lost 3 bases to trimming and J lost 5 bases, with 16 bases between them. Germline V gives CDR1 SGHDN, CDR2 FVKESK. The CDR3 is CASSQSRGYPYGYTF. The DNA for the CDR3 is TGTGCCAGCAGCCAGAGCAGGGGCTACCCTTATGGCTACACCTTC.

The gene calls are TRBV5-1 and TRBJ2-3; 10 bases map to TRBD2. Germline assignment: CDR1 SGHRS and CDR2 YFSETQ. The CDR3 runs to 16 residues. V was pared by 3 bases and J by 2 bases, with 6 bases of the junction left unmatched. The CDR3 coding sequence is TGCGCCAGCAGCTATCGGCTAGCGGGAGCCACAGATACGCAGTATTTT. Translated: CASSYRLAGATDTQYF.

This clone was seen once. The gene calls are TRBV4-1 and TRBJ2-7; D possibly uses TRBD1 or TRBD2 (5 bases each). Germline lookup yields CDR1 MGHRA and CDR2 YSYEKL. This CDR3 has 14 residues. V lost 4 bases and J lost 3, with 13 bases in between. The CDR3 loop is CASSPTRDLYEQYF. As DNA, the CDR3 is TGCGCCAGCAGCCCAACCCGGGACCTCTACGAGCAGTACTTC.

The chain has TRBV6-1 and TRBJ2-6; D not resolved. CDR1 is MNHNS and CDR2 is SASEGT in the germline V gene. Trimming removed 4 bases at V and 0 bases at J, with 7 bases between. The CDR3 has 15 amino acids. CDR3 sequence reads: CASSGQDSGANVLTF. CDR3 nucleotides: TGTGCCAGCAGTGGGCAAGACTCTGGGGCCAACGTCCTGACTTTC.

A few counts support this clone. The chain joins TRBV30 to TRBJ1-2; a weak D match, TRBD1 (5 bases). In germline, CDR1 is GTSNPN, CDR2 SVGIG (reference sequence). The ends were cut back, 0 bases at V and 9 bases at J, with 11 bases in the middle. This CDR3 is 12 amino acids long. CDR3 residues: CAWSVLGGSYTF. DNA of the CDR3: TGTGCCTGGAGTGTACTGGGGGGGAGCTACACCTTC.